The T cell receptor (beta chain) described here comes from a study of blood T cell repertoires in COVID-19. Clones were sequenced by immunoSEQ multiplex PCR, and TCRdb holds only the in-frame ones, with some missing. Altogether 100,000 to 130,000 clones are present, approximately 83% being singletons, with the ten largest covering under 5%. The CDR3 runs to 17 residues. Trimming took 1 base from V and 1 from J; bases not matched to a gene: 5. Germline lookup yields CDR1 SGHTA and CDR2 FQGNSA. What was sequenced was peripheral blood. The source of this sequence is a woman in her 70s with acute or convalescent COVID-19. The chain links TRBV7-2 to TRBJ2-1, with 9 positions matching TRBD2. The CDR3 DNA follows: TGTGCCAGCAGCTTAGATAGCGGGAGAGGTTCCTACAATGAGCAGTTCTTC. Translating gives CASSLDSGRGSYNEQFF. Complete variable domain (other parts from reference TRBV7-2 and TRBJ2-1): GAGVSQSPSNKVTEKGKDVELRCDPISGHTALYWYRQSLGQGLEFLIYFQGNSAPDKSGLPSDRFSAERTGGSVSTLTIQRTQQEDSAVYLCASSLDSGRGSYNEQFFGPGTRLTVL.